This TCR beta chain originates from a study of blood T cell repertoires in COVID-19. Authors' analysis steps: Researchers report that nucleated cell counts were estimated from reference gene primer amplification. Clones were read by immunoSEQ multiplex PCR, and TCRdb kept only the in-frame ones, dropping some. From that table come the V and J calls and clone size; the DNA was used to work out D and trimming. Counted here are some 200,000 clones, around 86% occurring once; the ten biggest clones make up 7% to 8.5%. CDR3 length equals 15 residues. V was trimmed by 5 bases and J by 6 bases, leaving 17 bases between them. The germline V gene has CDR1 MNHEY and CDR2 SMNVEV (reference sequence).

The chain uses TRBV27 and TRBJ2-1; D call uncertain. The TCR was taken from a man younger than 40 in a cohort exposed to, infected with or recovered from COVID-19 (not recorded which). Sequencing used PBMCs or T cells enriched from blood (not recorded which). CDR3 amino acids: CASSTPYTTTNEQFF. In DNA, the CDR3 is TGTGCCAGCAGTACCCCTTATACTACCACCAATGAGCAGTTCTTC.